This T cell receptor (beta chain) was sequenced for a study of CD8 T cells in Susac syndrome. RNA, at about 0.5 to 1 ug, was reverse transcribed with random hexamers. Amplification of TCR beta CDR3 by immunoSEQ multiplex PCR spanned 54 Vbeta and 13 Jbeta. Using its own MiXCR run on the immunoSEQ multiplex PCR reads, TCRdb lists one record per CDR3 protein. The sample carries a few hundred thousand distinct CDR3 sequences, 95% recorded once. The V gene's germline CDR1 is SEHNR and CDR2 FQNEAQ (reference sequence). Trimming cost V 2 bases and J 2 bases, with 12 bases left between them. CDR3 length equals 15 residues.

The chain is built from TRBV7-9 and TRBJ1-2; unclear D gene. Sequencing was done on a sample of CD4+ T cells from PBMCs. The receptor was derived from a human donor with multiple sclerosis. The CDR3 spells CASSLSVPNNYGYTF. CDR3 coding DNA: TGTGCCAGCAGCTTATCCGTCCCCAACAACTATGGCTACACCTTC.